This is a list of T cell receptor beta chains from one sample in a study of beta chain features in type 1 diabetes. Clones were read by immunoSEQ multiplex PCR, and TCRdb kept only the in-frame ones, dropping some. This table has roughly 610,000 clones, less than 20% appearing once. Sequencing used naive CD4+ T cells from blood. These TCRs come from a man aged 18 to 29 in good health. CDR3s include the opening cysteine and the closing phenylalanine or tryptophan. Fields, in order: D gene, V gene, clone size, J gene, CDR3 DNA, CDR3 protein. The D gene is left open where the match is weak. Part of the rows lack a size; the others show once, few, many or a class for expanded clones.

D gene: .
V gene: TRBV2
clone size: .
J gene: TRBJ2-2
CDR3 DNA: TGTGCCAGCAGTGAGGCCCTAGCCTTCCTCGGGGAGCTGTTTTTT
CDR3 protein: CASSEALAFLGELFF

D gene: .
V gene: TRBV28
clone size: .
J gene: TRBJ1-2
CDR3 DNA: TGTGCCAGCAGTTTCTCGGGGAACTATGGCTACACCTTC
CDR3 protein: CASSFSGNYGYTF

D gene: .
V gene: TRBV7-8
clone size: .
J gene: TRBJ1-4
CDR3 DNA: TGTGCCAGCGGCCTTTCCTCCTGGCTGTTTTTT
CDR3 protein: CASGLSSWLFF

D gene: .
V gene: TRBV5-4
clone size: .
J gene: TRBJ2-1
CDR3 DNA: TGTGCCACCTCAGGACACTCCTACAATGAGCAGTTCTTC
CDR3 protein: CATSGHSYNEQFF

D gene: .
V gene: TRBV4-1
clone size: few
J gene: TRBJ2-1
CDR3 DNA: TGCGCCAGCAGGGGCTCCTACAATGAGCAGTTCTTC
CDR3 protein: CASRGSYNEQFF

D gene: TRBD1
V gene: TRBV18
clone size: .
J gene: TRBJ1-1
CDR3 DNA: TGTGCCAGCTCACCAAGCAGGGGGCAAGGGAACACTGAAGCTTTCTTT
CDR3 protein: CASSPSRGQGNTEAFF

D gene: .
V gene: TRBV10-3
clone size: .
J gene: TRBJ2-1
CDR3 DNA: TGTGCCATCAGAAGGGACAACTCCTACAATGAGCAGTTCTTC
CDR3 protein: CAIRRDNSYNEQFF

D gene: .
V gene: TRBV29-1
clone size: few
J gene: TRBJ1-1
CDR3 DNA: TGCAGCGTTTCAGGCACTGAAGCTTTCTTT
CDR3 protein: CSVSGTEAFF

D gene: .
V gene: TRBV18
clone size: few
J gene: TRBJ2-6
CDR3 DNA: TGTGCCAGCTCACCCAAGCAGGGTCTAATCGCTGAGACCAACGTCCTGACTTTC
CDR3 protein: CASSPKQGLIAETNVLTF

D gene: .
V gene: TRBV14
clone size: .
J gene: TRBJ2-5
CDR3 DNA: TGTGCCAGCAGCCTTTGGTCAGGGCAAGAGACCCAGTACTTC
CDR3 protein: CASSLWSGQETQYF

D gene: .
V gene: TRBV29-1
clone size: .
J gene: TRBJ2-3
CDR3 DNA: TGCAGCGTGCGGAATGCGAACACAGATACGCAGTATTTT
CDR3 protein: CSVRNANTDTQYF

D gene: .
V gene: TRBV27
clone size: few
J gene: TRBJ2-7
CDR3 DNA: TGTGCCAGCAGCCTTTATAGTACCCGGACAAAGTACTTC
CDR3 protein: CASSLYSTRTKYF

D gene: .
V gene: TRBV11-2
clone size: .
J gene: TRBJ2-5
CDR3 DNA: TGTGCCAGCAGCCCCGGGACACGGGGCCAAGAGACCCAGTACTTC
CDR3 protein: CASSPGTRGQETQYF

D gene: TRBD2
V gene: TRBV4-3
clone size: few
J gene: TRBJ2-5
CDR3 DNA: TGCGCCAGCAGCCGATTGGGACTAGCCGGAGAGACCCAGTACTTC
CDR3 protein: CASSRLGLAGETQYF

D gene: .
V gene: TRBV7-9
clone size: .
J gene: TRBJ1-6
CDR3 DNA: TGTGCCAGCAGCCAAAGGGGTGGCAATTCACCCCTCCACTTT
CDR3 protein: CASSQRGGNSPLHF

D gene: .
V gene: TRBV4-3
clone size: .
J gene: TRBJ2-3
CDR3 DNA: TGCGCCAGCAGACAGACTAGCACAGATACGCAGTATTTT
CDR3 protein: CASRQTSTDTQYF